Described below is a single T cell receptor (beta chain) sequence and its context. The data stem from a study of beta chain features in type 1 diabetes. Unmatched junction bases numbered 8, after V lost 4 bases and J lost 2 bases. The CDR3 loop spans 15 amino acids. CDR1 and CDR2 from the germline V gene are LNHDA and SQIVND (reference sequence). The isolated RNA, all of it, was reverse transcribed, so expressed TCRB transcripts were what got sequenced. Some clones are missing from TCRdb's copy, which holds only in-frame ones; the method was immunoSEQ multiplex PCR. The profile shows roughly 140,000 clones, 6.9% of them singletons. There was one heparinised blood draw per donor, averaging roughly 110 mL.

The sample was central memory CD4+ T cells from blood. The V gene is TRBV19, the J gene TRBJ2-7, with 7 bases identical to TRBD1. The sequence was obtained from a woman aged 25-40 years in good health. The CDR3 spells CASSRSMTGTYEQYF. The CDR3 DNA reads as TGTGCCAGTAGTAGATCAATGACAGGGACCTACGAGCAGTACTTC.